The clone carrying this T cell receptor (beta chain) has only a few counts. This record comes from a study of beta chain features in type 1 diabetes. Expressed TCRB transcripts got sequenced, as all isolated RNA was reverse transcribed. Assay: immunoSEQ multiplex PCR; the TCRdb copy retains only in-frame clones and omits some. There are about 140,000 clones in the sample; about a tenth occur only once, and less than 0.85% lies in the top ten. The sequence came from a woman aged 40 to 49 in good health. Material: central memory CD4+ T cells from blood.

CDR3 bases: TGCGCCAGCAGCTTACACGAGGCTAGCACAGATACGCAGTATTTT. Translating it yields CASSLHEASTDTQYF. The chain couples TRBV5-1 to TRBJ2-3, with D unresolved. The CDR3 is 15 amino acids. Germline CDR1 and CDR2: SGHRS and YFSETQ. V was trimmed by 2 bases and J by 0 bases, leaving 10 bases between them.